This T cell receptor beta chain was identified during a study of T-cell reconstitution after alpha-beta-depleted transplantation in children. General study results and limits: Alpha-beta T cells present about two months after transplant were reported to originate from several hundred expanded graft clones.

Unique molecular identifiers were used in preparing the TCRbeta library. One entry per CDR3 protein results from TCRdb running MiXCR on the PCR reads. The table lists hundreds of thousands of distinct CDR3 sequences, 10% to 15% of them singletons, with 2% to 2.5% in the top ten. Regarding this clonotype: The antigen remains undetermined.

Germline-derived CDR1 and CDR2 are DFQATT and SNEGSKA (reference sequence). V was clipped by 6 bases and J by 2 bases, with 17 bases between them. The CDR3 runs to 14 residues. This rearrangement joins TRBV20-1 to TRBJ2-7; D possibly corresponds to TRBD1 (5 bases). The sequence came from a male patient between 5 and 17 years old who had a stem cell transplant for acute myeloid leukemia, so the T cells may come from the graft donor. The starting material was PBMCs, mostly from graft donor cells, obtained 360 days after TCRalphabeta/CD19-depleted stem cell transplant. CDR3 sequence: CSAPRWGDPYEQYF. For the CDR3, the DNA is TGCAGTGCCCCCCGGTGGGGCGACCCCTACGAGCAGTACTTC.